The subject of this entry is one TCR beta chain. The target antigen is unknown. This record comes from a study of STAT5B mutations in CD4+ large granular lymphocyte leukemia. Looking at the study overall: The CDR3 'QG' motif was associated with a particular HLA allele among healthy donors. Study-wide results and limits: Compared with healthy controls (2/35), patient top clones favored TRBV06 (8/27).

Study processing details: Productive clonotypes were detectable down to 2.59 x 10-5 frequency. Profiled with immunoSEQ multiplex PCR; TCRdb holds only in-frame clones, not every one. V and J calls and clone size are given by that table; D and trimming were obtained from the DNA. The sample has 35,000 to 45,000 clones, approximately 86% seen once; the top ten hold about 2.8%. Germline lookup yields CDR1 SGHNT and CDR2 YYREEE (reference sequence). This CDR3 comprises 13 residues. The V gene lost 4 bases and the J gene lost 5 bases, with 12 bases spanning the gap. Buffy coats from healthy blood donors served as controls.

The source is a human donor in good health. Sequenced material: CD4+ T cells from blood buffy coats. This sequence joins TRBV5-4 and TRBJ2-5; D unclear. Here the CDR3 reads CASSREAEETQYF. CDR3 DNA sequence: TGTGCCAGCAGCCGAGAAGCCGAGGAGACCCAGTACTTC.